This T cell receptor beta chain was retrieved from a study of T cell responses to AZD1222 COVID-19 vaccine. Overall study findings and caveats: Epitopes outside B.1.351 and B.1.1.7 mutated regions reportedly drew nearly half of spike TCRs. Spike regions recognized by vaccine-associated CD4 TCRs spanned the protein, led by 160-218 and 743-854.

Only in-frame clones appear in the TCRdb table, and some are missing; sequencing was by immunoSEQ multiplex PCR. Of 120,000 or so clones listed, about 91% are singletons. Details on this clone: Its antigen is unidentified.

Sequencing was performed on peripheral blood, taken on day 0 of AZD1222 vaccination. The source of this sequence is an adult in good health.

The CDR3 loop reads CASRREGDTEAFF. In DNA, the CDR3 is TGTGCCAGCAGAAGAGAGGGGGACACTGAAGCTTTCTTT. V usage is TRBV27 and J usage is TRBJ1-1; D is possibly TRBD1 (6 bases). The CDR3 is 13 residues long. The germline CDR1 and CDR2 sequences are MNHEY and SMNVEV (reference sequence). V was shortened by 6 bases and J by 3 bases, with 11 bases between the two germline ends.